This T cell receptor (beta chain) was retrieved from a study of cytomegalovirus exposure and HLA in healthy donors. PCR employed 60 Vbeta and 13 Jbeta primers. Libraries were prepared by immunoSEQ multiplex PCR; TCRdb keeps only in-frame clonotypes and omits some of them. Of 55,000 to 75,000 clones detected, approximately 75% appear once; the ten largest clones hold roughly 7.1%. The length of the CDR3 is 18 residues. Trimming pared 0 bases from V and 0 bases from J, leaving 18 bases between. CDR1 SGHNT and CDR2 YYREEE come from the germline V gene (reference sequence). Sample: PBMCs. The TCR comes from a man aged 30 to 45 in good health and CMV-seropositive. The V call is TRBV5-4, the J call TRBJ1-2; no clear D gene. CDR3 protein: CASSLDRAGSTANYGYTF. CDR3 DNA sequence: TGTGCCAGCAGCTTGGACCGGGCCGGGAGTACAGCTAACTATGGCTACACCTTC. The complete variable domain, with remaining parts taken from reference TRBV5-4 and TRBJ1-2, reads ETGVTQSPTHLIKTRGQQVTLRCSSQSGHNTVSWYQQALGQGPQFIFQYYREEENGRGNFPPRFSGLQFPNYSSELNVNALELDDSALYLCASSLDRAGSTANYGYTFGSGTRLTVV.